This T cell receptor beta chain was retrieved from a study of response to subunit inactivated influenza vaccine. General study results and limits: Authors proposed each seasonal influenza vaccination draws in few new T cells.

The CDR3 is 15 amino acids. V was shortened by 6 bases and J by 4 bases, with 15 bases between the two germline ends. TCRdb reprocessed the RT-PCR reads via MiXCR and lists one record per CDR3 protein. The sample includes approximately 530,000 distinct CDR3 sequences, approximately 7.7% of them seen just once. A word on this clonotype: The antigen is not known.

The chain couples TRBV12-3 or TRBV12-4 to TRBJ2-2, with D tentatively TRBD1 (5 bases). This TCR came from a man in his fifties or sixties who received an inactivated influenza vaccine. Material: PBMCs from blood, obtained around 25 months after vaccination. CDR3 region: CASSPFRVTTGELFF. DNA of the CDR3: TGTGCCAGCAGCCCGTTCAGGGTGACCACCGGGGAGCTGTTTTTT.